The 20 T cell receptor beta chains below were found in one sample sequenced in a study of T-cell memory formation after mild COVID-19. TCRdb re-called the 5' RACE reads with MiXCR, one entry per CDR3 protein. The repertoire holds approximately 210,000 distinct CDR3 sequences, with roughly a tenth as singletons. The specimen sequenced was PBMCs or a T cell subset sorted from them (not recorded which). The receptors were gathered from a young man who had mild COVID-19 (a few samples of this study predate the infection). Cell type and time point are not known.

The rearrangement joins TRBV7-2 to TRBJ1-6; D perhaps matches TRBD1 (5 bases). CDR3 size: 16 residues. Per germline, CDR1 SGHTA and CDR2 FQGNSA. V was trimmed by 3 bases and J by 11 bases, leaving 20 bases between them. Written as DNA, the CDR3 is TGTGCCAGCAGCTTCCCCGGGACCCGGGTAAATGCACCCCTCCACTTT. Amino acids: CASSFPGTRVNAPLHF.

The rearrangement uses TRBV24-1 and TRBJ2-2; TRBD1 matches at 7 bases. The germline CDR1 and CDR2 sequences are KGHDR and SFDVKD. V shed 3 bases, J shed 4 bases, and the junction held 10 bases outside the gene matches. The length of the CDR3 is 17 residues. As DNA, the CDR3 is TGTGCCACCAGTGATGAAGGGGGCGCGAGCGTCACCGGGGAGCTGTTTTTT. Translating it yields CATSDEGGASVTGELFF.

The rearrangement uses TRBV12-5 and TRBJ2-3, with TRBD2 matching 9 bases. Per the germline V gene, CDR1 is LGHNT and CDR2 is FRNRAP. V trimming: 3 bases; J trimming: 3 bases; junction bases outside the gene matches: 4. This CDR3 is built from 15 residues. CDR3 coding DNA: TGTGCTAGTGGTTTCGGCGGGGGGGGTACAGATACGCAGTATTTT. Translated: CASGFGGGGTDTQYF.

This sequence joins TRBV6-2 or TRBV6-3 and TRBJ1-6; D unresolved. Trimming stripped 5 bases from V and 9 bases from J, with 17 bases between. Germline V gene sequence: CDR1 MNHEY, CDR2 SVGEGT. CDR3 length equals 15 residues. CDR3 region: CASSPDHWLGSPLHF. DNA of the CDR3: TGTGCCAGCAGTCCGGACCACTGGCTCGGTTCACCCCTCCACTTT.

The rearrangement links TRBV7-3 to TRBJ2-3; no firm D call. The CDR3 sequence is 15 residues long. The germline CDR1 and CDR2 sequences are SGHTA and FQGTGA. Trimming removed 1 base at V and 4 bases at J, with 12 bases between. CDR3 nucleotides: TGTGCCAGCAGCTTAATTCCAGGAGTCGCAGATACGCAGTATTTT. Amino acids: CASSLIPGVADTQYF.

The sample holds a few counts of this clonotype. The chain is built from TRBV7-3 and TRBJ2-2, with D maybe TRBD1 (6 bases). The germline V and J ends were trimmed by 5 bases and 7 bases, with 14 bases remaining between them. The germline CDR1 and CDR2 sequences are SGHTA and FQGTGA. The CDR3 has 14 amino acids. In DNA form, the CDR3 reads TGTGCCAGCAGCAAGGACCAGGGGTTCGGGGAGCTGTTTTTT. It is translated as CASSKDQGFGELFF. Full variable domain (remainder filled in from reference TRBV7-3 and TRBJ2-2): GAGVSQTPSNKVTEKGKYVELRCDPISGHTALYWYRQSLGQGPEFLIYFQGTGAADDSGLPNDRFFAVRPEGSVSTLKIQRTERGDSAVYLCASSKDQGFGELFFGEGSRLTVL.

This clonotype has more than one count but fewer than ten. The chain combines TRBV4-2 with TRBJ1-2; no firm D call. The germline V and J ends were trimmed by 0 bases and 5 bases, with 10 bases remaining between them. The CDR3 is made up of 14 amino acids. Germline V CDR1 and CDR2: LGHNA, YNFKEQ. CDR3 residues: CASSQERQGYGYTF. In DNA, the CDR3 is TGTGCCAGCAGCCAAGAACGACAAGGATATGGCTACACCTTC.

This clonotype has a handful of counts. The genes are TRBV9 and TRBJ2-3; no clear D. CDR1 is SGDLS and CDR2 is YYNGEE in the germline V gene. The CDR3 runs 16 residues. V lost 0 bases and J 2 bases, leaving 13 bases between the germline ends. The CDR3 region is CASSVEGVLSTDTQYF. In nucleotides, the CDR3 is TGTGCCAGCAGCGTAGAGGGCGTGCTCTCCACAGATACGCAGTATTTT.

The chain uses TRBV7-8 and TRBJ2-1, with a tentative D call TRBD1 (6 bases). The germline V gene has CDR1 SGHVS and CDR2 FQNEAQ. The CDR3 consists of 20 residues. V was pared by 1 base and J by 6 bases, with 28 bases between. The CDR3 DNA is TGTGCCAGCAGCTTAGAGAGGTGGTGGCTGGCAGGGGAGAGACTCAATGAGCAGTTCTTC. Encoded protein: CASSLERWWLAGERLNEQFF.

This clonotype was seen a handful of times. The gene calls are TRBV18 and TRBJ2-3, with 9 bases that match TRBD1. This CDR3 comprises 16 residues. Germline values: CDR1 KGHSH, CDR2 LQKENI. The J segment lost 4 bases and the V segment lost 2 bases, leaving 7 bases of the junction unmatched. CDR3 sequence: CASSPGRQGGADTQYF. CDR3 in DNA: TGTGCCAGCTCACCAGGAAGACAGGGGGGAGCAGATACGCAGTATTTT.

This clonotype showed up just a few times. The rearrangement links TRBV20-1 to TRBJ2-5; D gene ambiguous. Germline V lookup: CDR1 DFQATT, CDR2 SNEGSKA (reference sequence). The CDR3 is 15 residues long. V was clipped by 6 bases and J by 5 bases, with 22 bases between them. Here the CDR3 reads CSARWVSKHPETQYF. In DNA, the CDR3 is TGCAGTGCCAGGTGGGTCTCCAAGCACCCGGAGACCCAGTACTTC.

This clonotype was detected only a few times. V usage is TRBV12-3 or TRBV12-4 and J usage is TRBJ1-2, with D hard to call. This CDR3 has 15 residues. Between the trimmed V and J ends, which lost 7 bases and 3 bases, there was a span of 18 bases. CDR3 in amino acids: CASTCDLLRYYGYTF. The CDR3 nucleotides read TGTGCCAGCACCTGTGACCTTTTGCGGTACTATGGCTACACCTTC.

V gene TRBV15 combines with J gene TRBJ2-7; D possibly corresponds to TRBD1 (6 bases). Germline assignment: CDR1 LNHNV and CDR2 YYDKDF (reference sequence). V was pared by 1 base and J by 5 bases, with 18 bases between. The CDR3 totals 16 residues. This CDR3 is CATSRGGRGYLNEQYV. CDR3 sequence (DNA): TGTGCCACCAGCAGAGGAGGCAGGGGATATCTCAACGAGCAGTACGTC.

This chain links TRBV7-2 with TRBJ2-7; D perhaps matches TRBD2 (6 bases). This CDR3 comprises 15 residues. The V gene's germline CDR1 is SGHTA and CDR2 FQGNSA. The V end lost 5 bases, the J end lost 2 bases, and 16 bases lay between the germline ends. The CDR3 is CASSQSRDSAYEQYF. In DNA form, the CDR3 reads TGTGCCAGCAGCCAATCCCGGGACTCCGCCTACGAGCAGTACTTC.

This clonotype was counted a few times. The rearrangement uses TRBV7-9 and TRBJ1-6, with 11 nucleotides matching TRBD1. This CDR3 region has 15 residues. Losses at the gene ends were 5 bases for V and 9 bases for J; bases not matched to a gene: 6. Germline loops: CDR1 SEHNR, CDR2 FQNEAQ (reference sequence). The CDR3 spells CASSAAGTGGSPLHF. CDR3 coding DNA: TGTGCCAGCAGCGCCGCCGGGACAGGGGGTTCACCCCTCCACTTT. The variable domain in full, completed from reference TRBV7-9 and TRBJ1-6, reads DTGVSQNPRHKITKRGQNVTFRCDPISEHNRLYWYRQTLGQGPEFLTYFQNEAQLEKSRLLSDRFSAERPKGSFSTLEIQRTEQGDSAMYLCASSAAGTGGSPLHFGNGTRLTVT.

This clonotype showed up just a few times. The chain's CDR3 is CASSQGVRSNTEAFF. In DNA form, the CDR3 reads TGTGCCAGCAGCCAAGGGGTCAGGTCGAACACTGAAGCTTTCTTT. V and J are TRBV3-1 and TRBJ1-1, with D unresolved. Per the germline V gene, CDR1 is LGHDT and CDR2 is YNNKEL (reference sequence). Between the trimmed V and J ends, which lost 1 base and 1 base, there was a span of 10 bases. This CDR3 comprises 15 residues.

The chain links TRBV18 to TRBJ1-1; D is unclear. CDR1 KGHSH and CDR2 LQKENI come from the germline V gene. The V gene lost 8 bases and the J gene lost 2 bases, with 9 bases spanning the gap. The CDR3 sequence is 12 residues long. The CDR3 is CASQEGNTEAFF. Here the CDR3 DNA reads TGTGCCAGCCAAGAGGGAAACACTGAAGCTTTCTTT.

This clonotype occurred many times. V and J are TRBV28 and TRBJ2-7, with D possibly being TRBD1 (5 bases). CDR1 MDHEN and CDR2 SYDVKM come from the germline V gene. The CDR3 spans 14 residues. The germline V and J ends were trimmed by 10 bases and 3 bases, with 19 bases remaining between them. CDR3 residues: CATTAGKVLYEQYV. CDR3 DNA: TGTGCCACCACCGCAGGGAAGGTTCTCTACGAGCAGTACGTC.

This chain uses TRBV6-4 with TRBJ1-2, with a tentative D call TRBD1 (5 bases). In germline, CDR1 is MRHNA, CDR2 SNTAGT. This CDR3 is built from 15 residues. Trimming removed 8 bases at V and 4 bases at J, with 20 bases between. The DNA for the CDR3 is TGTGCCAGCCCTGCATACCGGGACGGCATCTATGGCTACACCTTC. Translated: CASPAYRDGIYGYTF.

A few counts support this clonotype. The chain is built from TRBV5-6 and TRBJ1-4; D is unresolved. Germline CDR1 and CDR2: SGHDT and YYEEEE. The CDR3 has 14 residues. Trimming removed 1 base from V and 2 bases from J, with 6 bases in between. The CDR3 reads CASSLWWTNEKLFF. The CDR3 nucleotides are TGTGCCAGCAGCTTGTGGTGGACTAATGAAAAACTGTTTTTT.